This T cell receptor beta chain was found in a study of blood T cell repertoires in COVID-19. Overall study context: Acute-phase and convalescent COVID-19 samples originated in the United States, Italy and Spain. Nucleic acid was either cDNA or gDNA, and it came from T cells, B-cell-depleted T cells, or PBMCs.

The authors' processing: Researchers report that nucleated cell counts were estimated from reference gene primer amplification. The repertoire was sequenced with immunoSEQ multiplex PCR; TCRdb's copy has only in-frame clones and lacks some. The V and J calls and clone size come from that table; D and trimming were worked out from the DNA. The profile shows 50,000 or so clones, 83% of them singletons. The V and J ends lost 3 bases and 1 base respectively, with 6 bases between them. The length of the CDR3 is 13 residues. Per the germline V gene, CDR1 is LNHDA and CDR2 is SQIVND (reference sequence). The chain is built from TRBV19 and TRBJ1-1; D is uncertain. The sequencing input was peripheral blood. The origin of this receptor is a man in his forties with acute or convalescent COVID-19. In DNA, the CDR3 is TGTGCCAGTAGTATCACCAGGAACACTGAAGCTTTCTTT. Residues: CASSITRNTEAFF.